The entry below describes one T cell receptor (beta chain). These data belong to a study of T cells in Graves' hyperthyroidism and ophthalmopathy. The CDR3 has 12 residues. Germline CDR1 DFQATT, CDR2 SNEGSKA (reference sequence). Deletions cut 2 bases from V and 5 bases from J, with 9 bases between. Amplified TCR beta CDR3 regions came from RNA transcripts. First-round RT-PCR with HTBI primers amplified the TCR CDR3 region. TCRdb used MiXCR to reprocess the multiplex PCR reads, holding one entry per CDR3 protein. This sample has around 430,000 distinct CDR3 sequences, with just under 15% found just once.

The source of this sequence is a woman in her twenties or thirties with Graves' hyperthyroidism. Sequenced sample: blood. J is TRBJ1-1 and V is TRBV20-1; maybe TRBD1 (6 bases). CDR3 region: CSARQGLTEAFF. Here the CDR3 DNA reads TGCAGTGCTAGACAGGGGCTTACTGAAGCTTTCTTT.